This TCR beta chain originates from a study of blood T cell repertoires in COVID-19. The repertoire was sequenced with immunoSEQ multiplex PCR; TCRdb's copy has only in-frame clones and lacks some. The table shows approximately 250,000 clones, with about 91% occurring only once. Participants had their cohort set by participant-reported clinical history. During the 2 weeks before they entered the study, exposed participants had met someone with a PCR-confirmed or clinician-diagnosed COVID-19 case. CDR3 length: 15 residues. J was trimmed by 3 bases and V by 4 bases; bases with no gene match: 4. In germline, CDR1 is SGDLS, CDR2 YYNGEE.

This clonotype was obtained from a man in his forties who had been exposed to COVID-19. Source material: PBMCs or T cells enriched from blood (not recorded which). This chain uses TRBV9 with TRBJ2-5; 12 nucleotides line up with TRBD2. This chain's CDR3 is CASSMSSGREETQYF. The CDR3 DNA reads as TGTGCCAGCAGCATGTCTAGCGGGAGGGAAGAGACCCAGTACTTC. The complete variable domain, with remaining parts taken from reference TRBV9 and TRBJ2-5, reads DSGVTQTPKHLITATGQRVTLRCSPRSGDLSVYWYQQSLDQGLQFLIQYYNGEERAKGNILERFSAQQFPDLHSELNLSSLELGDSALYFCASSMSSGREETQYFGPGTRLLVL.